Only a few counts were recorded for the clone carrying this T cell receptor beta chain. The antigen remains undetermined. One entry per CDR3 protein results from TCRdb running MiXCR on the 5' RACE reads. The sample consists of approximately 700,000 distinct CDR3 sequences, approximately 6% of them appearing once. Trimming took off 3 bases at V and 1 base at J, with 11 bases between the two ends. The CDR3 totals 15 residues. Germline V gene lookup returns CDR1 SGDLS and CDR2 YYNGEE. The data are from a study of identical twins. Study-wide results and caveats: Within twin pairs, the out-of-frame alpha sequences they shared showed excess low generation probability. Within monozygotic twins, out-of-frame TCR alpha sharing was underestimated by the models.

This sequence originates from a man aged 18 to 35 in good health. The J gene is TRBJ1-5, the V gene TRBV9, with D perhaps TRBD1 (5 bases). Specimen: naive T cells sorted from blood. In DNA, the CDR3 is TGTGCCAGCAGCGCCGGGACTTCGAGCAATCAGCCCCAGCATTTT. Translation gives CASSAGTSSNQPQHF.